These 26 T cell receptor beta chains originate from one sample sequenced in a study of shared clonotypes between healthy human individuals. The data were produced by immunoSEQ multiplex PCR, yet TCRdb's version contains in-frame clones alone and is incomplete. The sample has more than 2,000,000 clones; 93% are singletons. The sequencing sample was made of naive CD4+ T cells from PBMCs. The subset here: CD45RA+ positively selected. These receptors all stem from a man between 18 and 29 years old in good health. Some clones in this sample may be carry-over from other donors' samples.

About this clone: It is likely a read error, because the conserved phenylalanine at the end of the CDR3 is missing. The DNA is left out, because the CDR3 cannot be placed on it with certainty; the CDR3 is given as TCRdb lists it. This chain links TRBV5-6 with TRBJ2-7. The CDR3 is 10 residues long, ends included. Germline V lookup: CDR1 SGHDT, CDR2 YYEEEE. The CDR3 reads CASSSPWTTL.

This sequence joins TRBV1 and TRBJ2-5; the table's TRBD2 call for D was not verified on the DNA. TRBV1 is shown as a pseudogene. The CDR3 sequence is 16 residues long. CDR3 amino acids: CTSSHPRLAGRETQYF. CDR3 sequence (DNA): TGCACCAGCAGCCACCCCCGACTAGCGGGAAGGGAGACCCAGTACTTC.

In this sample, this clone turned up once. This rearrangement joins TRBV20-1 to TRBJ2-3; D gene ambiguous. Trimming stripped 2 bases from V and 14 bases from J, with 14 bases between. This CDR3 contains 11 residues. Germline CDR1 reads DFQATT; CDR2 reads SNEGSKA (reference sequence). The CDR3 region is CSARLEPTRYF. CDR3 nucleotides: TGCAGTGCTAGATTGGAGCCGACCAGGTATTTT.

This clone was detected once. The J gene is TRBJ2-7, the V gene TRBV28, with TRBD2 as a possible D gene (5 bases). The CDR3 is 13 amino acids. Germline CDR1 reads MDHEN; CDR2 reads SYDVKM. V was shortened by 3 bases and J by 1 base, with 7 bases between the two germline ends. CDR3 residues: CASSLEESYEQYF. The CDR3 bases are TGTGCCAGCAGTTTGGAGGAGTCCTACGAGCAGTACTTC.

V and J are TRBV27 and TRBJ2-1; 9 nucleotides agree with TRBD2. CDR3 length equals 14 residues. V lost 6 bases to trimming and J lost 7 bases; unmatched junction nucleotides: 7. The V gene's germline CDR1 is MNHEY and CDR2 SMNVEV (reference sequence). In DNA form, the CDR3 reads TGTGCCAGCAGGGGTAGCGGGAGATCGAATGAGCAGTTCTTC. Translation: CASRGSGRSNEQFF.

In its sample, this clone was seen a few times. The chain's CDR3 is CASSGTVNTNQPQHF. DNA for the CDR3: TGTGCCAGCAGCGGGACAGTGAACACCAATCAGCCCCAGCATTTT. The V and J genes are TRBV2 and TRBJ1-5; TRBD1 matches 7 bases. The CDR3 is 15 residues long. CDR1 SNHLY and CDR2 FYNNEI come from the germline V gene. Germline trimming cut 6 bases from V and 3 bases from J; bases unmatched to any gene: 8.

The chain combines TRBV30 with TRBJ2-2; D is uncertain. V dropped 3 bases and J dropped 1 base, with 9 bases sitting between them. The CDR3 runs 14 residues. CDR1 is GTSNPN, CDR2 SVGIG, per germline (reference sequence). This chain's CDR3 is CAWRDLKNTGELFF. Written as DNA, the CDR3 is TGTGCCTGGAGAGATCTTAAGAACACCGGGGAGCTGTTTTTT. Combining the CDR3 with reference TRBV30 and TRBJ2-2 gives the whole variable domain SQTIHQWPATLVQPVGSPLSLECTVEGTSNPNLYWYRQAAGRGLQLLFYSVGIGQISSEVPQNLSASRPQDRQFILSSKKLLLSDSGFYLCAWRDLKNTGELFFGEGSRLTVL.

This chain links TRBV5-6 with TRBJ1-1, with no clear D. This CDR3 is built from 13 residues. CDR1 is SGHDT and CDR2 is YYEEEE in the germline V gene. Deletions cut 1 base from V and 1 base from J, with 5 bases between. CDR3 residues: CASSLISNTEAFF. CDR3 in DNA: TGTGCCAGCAGCTTGATCTCGAACACTGAAGCTTTCTTT.

The chain combines TRBV14 with TRBJ1-2, with D maybe TRBD1 (6 bases). The CDR3 is made up of 15 amino acids. Trimming stripped 4 bases from V and 4 bases from J, with 16 bases between. CDR1 SGHDN and CDR2 FVKESK come from the germline V gene. CDR3 bases: TGTGCCAGCAGCCTCAGGGGCGCTTCTCTCTATGGCTACACCTTC. It translates to CASSLRGASLYGYTF.

The chain is built from TRBV11-2 and TRBJ1-2; D possibly corresponds to TRBD1 (6 bases). CDR1 SGHAT and CDR2 FQNNGV come from the germline V gene. V shed 0 bases and J shed 5 bases, with 13 bases lying between them. The CDR3 runs to 15 residues. Here the CDR3 DNA reads TGTGCCAGCAGCTTAGAGGGAGGGGGAATGTATGGCTACACCTTC. This sequence encodes CASSLEGGGMYGYTF.

This clone was seen just once. The genes are TRBV5-1 and TRBJ2-5; D gene unclear. The V end lost 4 bases, the J end lost 5 bases, and 15 bases lay between the germline ends. This CDR3 comprises 14 residues. Germline CDR1 SGHRS, CDR2 YFSETQ. The CDR3 here is CASSQGEVRETQYF. The DNA of the CDR3 is TGCGCCAGCAGCCAAGGCGAAGTCAGGGAGACCCAGTACTTC.

In its sample, this clone was seen once. The V call is TRBV19, the J call TRBJ2-7; no clear D. Germline V CDR1 and CDR2: LNHDA, SQIVND (reference sequence). CDR3 size: 11 residues. With 6 bases removed from V and 5 bases from J, the gap between germline ends came to 8 bases. The CDR3 loop is CASSGRHEQYF. CDR3 coding DNA: TGTGCCAGTAGCGGTAGGCACGAGCAGTACTTC. The full variable domain, with the rest looked up from reference TRBV19 and TRBJ2-7, is DGGITQSPKYLFRKEGQNVTLSCEQNLNHDAMYWYRQDPGQGLRLIYYSQIVNDFQKGDIAEGYSVSREKKESFPLTVTSAQKNPTAFYLCASSGRHEQYFGPGTRLTVT.

The rearrangement uses TRBV29-1 and TRBJ1-1, with TRBD1 as a possible D gene (5 bases). Germline-derived CDR1 and CDR2 are SQVTM and ANQGSEA. Deletions cut 5 bases from V and 0 bases from J, with 16 bases between. CDR3 length: 15 residues. For the CDR3, the DNA is TGCAGCGTTTATAAAAGGGGTGGTGTGAACACTGAAGCTTTCTTT. This sequence encodes CSVYKRGGVNTEAFF.

V usage is TRBV15 and J usage is TRBJ2-7, with 7 bases lining up with TRBD1. The CDR3 contains 15 residues. The ends lost 0 bases at V and 4 bases at J; junction bases unmatched: 6. Germline values: CDR1 LNHNV, CDR2 YYDKDF (reference sequence). As DNA, the CDR3 is TGTGCCACCAGCAGAGAAGTGGACAGGCTGTACGAGCAGTACTTC. This codes for CATSREVDRLYEQYF.

CDR3 protein: CASSLGTGGLQETQYF. The CDR3 DNA is TGTGCCAGCAGCTTGGGGACAGGGGGCTTACAAGAGACCCAGTACTTC. V usage is TRBV5-5 and J usage is TRBJ2-5, with 11 nucleotides matching TRBD1. Germline loops: CDR1 SGHKS, CDR2 YYEKEE (reference sequence). CDR3 length equals 16 residues. J gave up 2 bases and V 0 bases, and 3 bases lay outside the gene matches. Supplemented by reference TRBV5-5 and TRBJ2-5, the full variable domain reads DAGVTQSPTHLIKTRGQQVTLRCSPISGHKSVSWYQQVLGQGPQFIFQYYEKEERGRGNFPDRFSARQFPNYSSELNVNALLLGDSALYLCASSLGTGGLQETQYFGPGTRLLVL.

The chain carries TRBV5-6 and TRBJ2-1; tentatively, D is TRBD1 or TRBD2 (5 bases each). The CDR3 covers 16 residues. Trimming stripped 1 base from V and 7 bases from J, with 18 bases between. Germline assignment: CDR1 SGHDT and CDR2 YYEEEE. For the CDR3, the DNA is TGTGCCAGCAGCTTGAACCGGGACCGCGTGGGGAATGAGCAGTTCTTC. Encoded protein: CASSLNRDRVGNEQFF.

The chain has TRBV6-1 and TRBJ2-3; no clear D gene. The germline gives CDR1 MNHNS, CDR2 SASEGT. The CDR3 loop spans 12 amino acids. The V gene lost 3 bases and the J gene lost 4 bases, with 5 bases spanning the gap. The DNA for the CDR3 is TGTGCCAGCAGTGATAATTCAGATACGCAGTATTTT. Protein product: CASSDNSDTQYF.

This chain joins TRBV9 and TRBJ2-1; 9 bases map to TRBD2. The CDR3 spans 16 residues. With V trimmed by 0 bases and J by 7 bases, 8 bases remained unmatched. The germline V gene encodes CDR1 SGDLS and CDR2 YYNGEE. The CDR3 coding sequence is TGTGCCAGCAGCGTAGGGGGTAGCGGGAGAGGGAATGAGCAGTTCTTC. Translating it yields CASSVGGSGRGNEQFF.

The chain combines TRBV10-3 with TRBJ2-7; D is perhaps TRBD1 or TRBD2 (5 bases each). Trimming cost V 8 bases and J 2 bases, with 19 bases left between them. The CDR3 covers 15 residues. Germline assignment: CDR1 ENHRY and CDR2 SYGVKD. CDR3 residues: CAIGDLGQGAYEQYF. For the CDR3, the DNA is TGTGCCATCGGGGACCTGGGGCAGGGAGCCTACGAGCAGTACTTC.

This clone has just one count. This chain uses TRBV9 with TRBJ2-7; no clear D. Germline assignment: CDR1 SGDLS and CDR2 YYNGEE. The CDR3 covers 15 residues. V lost 4 bases to trimming and J lost 6 bases, with 20 bases between them. The CDR3 region has the DNA TGTGCCAGCAGCCCCCTCTATCCCCCCCTCGGCGAGCAGTACTTC. It encodes CASSPLYPPLGEQYF.

This chain links TRBV15 with TRBJ2-2, with a possible D match to TRBD1 (7 bases). The CDR3 contains 15 residues. V dropped 8 bases and J dropped 5 bases, with 18 bases sitting between them. Germline CDR1 and CDR2: LNHNV and YYDKDF (reference sequence). The CDR3: CATGQEGALTGELFF. Here the CDR3 DNA reads TGTGCCACCGGTCAGGAGGGGGCTCTTACCGGGGAGCTGTTTTTT.

The CDR3 DNA sequence: TGTGCCAGCAGCAACCGGGACAGGGACGAAAAACTGTTTTTT. Translated, it gives CASSNRDRDEKLFF. The chain combines TRBV28 with TRBJ1-4; 9 positions match TRBD1. CDR1 is MDHEN and CDR2 is SYDVKM in the germline V gene. The V and J ends lost 6 bases and 8 bases, in that order; junction bases with no gene match: 7. The length of the CDR3 is 14 residues.

The chain combines TRBV28 with TRBJ2-1; TRBD2 matches 7 bases. This CDR3 comprises 15 residues. The trim removed 7 bases at V and 7 bases at J, leaving 13 bases unmatched. The germline CDR1 and CDR2 sequences are MDHEN and SYDVKM. CDR3 residues: CASTRWGEGANEQFF. The CDR3 bases are TGTGCCAGCACCCGTTGGGGGGAGGGAGCGAATGAGCAGTTCTTC.

This clone was seen a few times. An end of the junction does not agree with germline; a read error may underlie this. V gene TRBV2 combines with J gene TRBJ1-1; D gene unclear. Germline-derived CDR1 and CDR2 are SNHLY and FYNNEI. This CDR3 is built from 11 residues. The chain's CDR3 is CAGRREAEAFF. CDR3 sequence (DNA): TGTGCCGGCAGGAGGGAGGCTGAAGCTTTCTTT. Full variable domain (missing parts from reference TRBV2 and TRBJ1-1): EPEVTQTPSHQVTQMGQEVILRCVPISNHLYFYWYRQILGQKVEFLVSFYNNEISEKSEIFDDQFSVERPDGSNFTLKIRSTKLEDSAMYFCAGRREAEAFFGQGTRLTVV.

The chain couples TRBV7-8 to TRBJ2-4, with no clear D. Deletions cut 1 base from V and 0 bases from J, with 7 bases between. Germline loops: CDR1 SGHVS, CDR2 FQNEAQ. The length of the CDR3 is 15 residues. The DNA for the CDR3 is TGTGCCAGCAGCTTAGGGTCCCTAGCCAAAAACATTCAGTACTTC. Translation: CASSLGSLAKNIQYF.

In regard to this clone: Possible read error: a much larger clone is one base away. Other DNA sequences in this specimen translate into the identical CDR3. The chain uses TRBV28 and TRBJ2-7; D uncertain. CDR3 length: 11 amino acids. The germline V gene has CDR1 MDHEN and CDR2 SYDVKM. Trimming removed 2 bases from V and 3 bases from J, with 2 bases in between. CDR3 residues: CASSLIYEQYF. The CDR3 DNA reads as TGTGCCAGCAGTTTAATCTACGAGCAGTACTTC.